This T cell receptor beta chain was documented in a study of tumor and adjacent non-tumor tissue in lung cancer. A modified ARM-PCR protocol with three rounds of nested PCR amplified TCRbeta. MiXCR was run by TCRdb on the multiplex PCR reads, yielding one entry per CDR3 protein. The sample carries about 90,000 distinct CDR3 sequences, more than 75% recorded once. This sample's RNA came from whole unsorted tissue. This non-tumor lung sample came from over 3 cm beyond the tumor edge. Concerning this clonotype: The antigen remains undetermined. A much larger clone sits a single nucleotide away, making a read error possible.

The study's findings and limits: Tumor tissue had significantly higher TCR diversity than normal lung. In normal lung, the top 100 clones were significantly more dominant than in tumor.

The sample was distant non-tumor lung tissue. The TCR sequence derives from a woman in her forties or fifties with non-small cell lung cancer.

CDR3 bases: TGTGCCAGCAGTTTAGGTGGGGGGTACACCGGGGACCTGTTTTTT. Encoded protein: CASSLGGGYTGDLFF. The V call is TRBV28, the J call TRBJ2-2, with D tentatively TRBD2 (6 bases). The CDR3 runs to 15 residues. Germline CDR1 is MDHEN and CDR2 is SYDVKM.